What follows are 18 T cell receptor beta chains derived from one specimen sequenced in a study of T cell responses to AZD1222 COVID-19 vaccine. Sequencing was performed with immunoSEQ multiplex PCR; in TCRdb, only in-frame clones are kept and a portion is missing. The sample shows about 79,000 clones, 75% to 85% of them seen only once. The sequenced sample was peripheral blood, obtained on day 0 of AZD1222 vaccination. These receptors were obtained from an adult in good health.

This clone appeared a few times. The chain has TRBV6-5 and TRBJ1-1; tentative D call: TRBD1 (5 bases). Trimming left V 5 bases short and J 1 base short, with 8 bases between. The CDR3 is 13 residues long. CDR1 MNHEY and CDR2 SVGAGI come from the germline V gene. This CDR3 reads CASSRGANTEAFF. The CDR3 DNA follows: TGTGCCAGCAGTAGAGGGGCGAACACTGAAGCTTTCTTT.

The chain links TRBV27 to TRBJ2-4; 7 bases match TRBD2. The CDR3 is made up of 14 amino acids. Germline CDR1 and CDR2: MNHEY and SMNVEV (reference sequence). Trimming cost V 5 bases and J 4 bases; bases outside gene matches: 5. This CDR3 is CASSPGLTKNIQYF. DNA of the CDR3: TGTGCCAGCAGTCCGGGACTAACGAAAAACATTCAGTACTTC.

This clone was picked up one time. V is TRBV6-5 and J is TRBJ2-1; 10 bases fit TRBD2. After removal of 6 bases from V and 10 bases from J, the junction contained 12 bases not matched to a gene. The CDR3 spans 15 residues. In germline, CDR1 is MNHEY, CDR2 SVGAGI. This CDR3 is CASRGGGLASGEQFF. The CDR3 DNA sequence: TGTGCCAGCAGAGGGGGGGGACTAGCGTCCGGAGAGCAGTTCTTC.

The chain recombines TRBV19 with TRBJ2-5; weak D call: TRBD2 (5 bases). This CDR3 is built from 11 residues. Per germline, CDR1 LNHDA and CDR2 SQIVND (reference sequence). With 7 bases removed from V and 5 bases from J, the gap between germline ends came to 8 bases. The CDR3 region has the DNA TGTGCCAGTAAAAGAGGGGAGACCCAGTACTTC. It yields the protein CASKRGETQYF.

This rearrangement joins TRBV5-6 to TRBJ2-7; tentative D call: TRBD2 (5 bases). The V and J ends lost 0 bases and 7 bases respectively, with 11 bases between them. This CDR3 has 13 residues. Per the germline V gene, CDR1 is SGHDT and CDR2 is YYEEEE. The CDR3 here is CASSLASTGEQYF. The CDR3 region has the DNA TGTGCCAGCAGCTTGGCGTCGACGGGGGAGCAGTACTTC.

The chain uses TRBV18 and TRBJ2-3, with TRBD2 matching 7 bases. J gave up 2 bases and V 6 bases, and 14 bases lay outside the gene matches. Germline V gene lookup returns CDR1 KGHSH and CDR2 LQKENI. CDR3 size: 17 residues. CDR3 sequence: CASSPSVASGYTDTQYF. CDR3 in DNA: TGTGCCAGCTCGCCTTCGGTCGCTAGCGGCTACACAGATACGCAGTATTTT. Full variable domain (missing parts from reference TRBV18 and TRBJ2-3): NAGVMQNPRHLVRRRGQEARLRCSPMKGHSHVYWYRQLPEEGLKFMVYLQKENIIDESGMPKERFSAEFPKEGPSILRIQQVVRGDSAAYFCASSPSVASGYTDTQYFGPGTRLTVL.

This clone was counted once. V is TRBV24-1 and J is TRBJ2-1, with 9 bases fitting TRBD1. V shed 5 bases, J shed 4 bases, and the junction held 5 bases outside the gene matches. Looked up from germline, CDR1 is KGHDR and CDR2 is SFDVKD. The CDR3 has 15 amino acids. The DNA for the CDR3 is TGTGCCACCAGTGGGGGACAGGGCGCATACAATGAGCAGTTCTTC. Amino acid sequence: CATSGGQGAYNEQFF.

The V gene is TRBV5-1, the J gene TRBJ2-1; 7 bases agree with TRBD2. Trimming at V came to 0 bases and at J to 6 bases, leaving 12 bases not matched to a gene. Germline V gene lookup returns CDR1 SGHRS and CDR2 YFSETQ. The length of the CDR3 is 17 residues. The DNA for the CDR3 is TGCGCCAGCAGCTTGGTGGCGGGAGTACTTCTGAGCAATGAGCAGTTCTTC. This encodes CASSLVAGVLLSNEQFF.

V is TRBV12-3 or TRBV12-4 and J is TRBJ1-1; possibly TRBD1 for D (5 bases). This CDR3 is built from 11 residues. Trimming stripped 8 bases from V and 4 bases from J, with 8 bases between. The CDR3 protein is CASRGGTEAFF. The CDR3 nucleotides read TGTGCCAGCCGGGGGGGCACTGAAGCTTTCTTT.

The chain links TRBV7-8 to TRBJ2-2, with 11 bases aligning to TRBD1. Trimming cost V 7 bases and J 3 bases; bases outside gene matches: 25. The germline gives CDR1 SGHVS, CDR2 FQNEAQ. The CDR3 is 22 amino acids. The CDR3 DNA is TGTGCCAGCACCCGTCAGAGGCCGAAGGGACAGGGGGTAGTGGCTGACACCGGGGAGCTGTTTTTT. It yields the protein CASTRQRPKGQGVVADTGELFF. The entire variable domain, with the rest obtained from reference TRBV7-8 and TRBJ2-2, is as follows: GAGVSQSPRYKVAKRGQDVALRCDPISGHVSLFWYQQALGQGPEFLTYFQNEAQLDKSGLPSDRFFAERPEGSVSTLKIQRTQQEDSAVYLCASTRQRPKGQGVVADTGELFFGEGSRLTVL.

The J gene is TRBJ2-3, the V gene TRBV9; D ambiguous. Germline CDR1 is SGDLS and CDR2 is YYNGEE. The CDR3 has 12 residues. The V gene lost 3 bases and the J gene lost 2 bases, with 4 bases spanning the gap. The CDR3 region is CASSAYTDTQYF. The CDR3 nucleotides are TGTGCCAGCAGCGCTTACACAGATACGCAGTATTTT.

This clone turned up a few times. The chain combines TRBV10-3 with TRBJ2-3; 15 bases align to TRBD2. The CDR3 is made up of 18 amino acids. Germline V gene sequence: CDR1 ENHRY, CDR2 SYGVKD. Trimming cost V 4 bases and J 2 bases; bases outside gene matches: 7. The CDR3 DNA follows: TGTGCCATCAGTGCCCCCGGGACTAGCGGGGGGACCACAGATACGCAGTATTTT. This encodes CAISAPGTSGGTTDTQYF.

V usage is TRBV10-3 and J usage is TRBJ2-1; TRBD2 matches at 16 bases. The CDR3 spans 16 residues. The J segment lost 8 bases and the V segment lost 3 bases, leaving 4 bases of the junction unmatched. Germline lookup yields CDR1 ENHRY and CDR2 SYGVKD. CDR3 DNA: TGTGCCATCAGTGAAGGGACTAGCGGGAGGGGATATGAGCAGTTCTTC. It encodes CAISEGTSGRGYEQFF.

The chain employs TRBV19 and TRBJ1-1, with D tentatively TRBD1 (6 bases). V lost 5 bases to trimming and J lost 2 bases, with 12 bases between them. The V gene's germline CDR1 is LNHDA and CDR2 SQIVND (reference sequence). The CDR3 consists of 14 residues. CDR3 protein: CASSLQGFNTEAFF. In DNA, the CDR3 is TGTGCCAGTAGTTTACAGGGATTTAACACTGAAGCTTTCTTT.

Only one count was recorded for this clone. The V and J genes are TRBV7-7 and TRBJ2-1; 9 bases fit TRBD2. After removal of 3 bases from V and 1 base from J, the junction contained 4 bases not matched to a gene. Looked up from germline, CDR1 is SSHAT and CDR2 is FNYEAQ (reference sequence). The CDR3 contains 16 residues. For the CDR3, the DNA is TGTGCCAGCAGCTTGTTAGCGGGAGCTTCCTACAATGAGCAGTTCTTC. Protein sequence: CASSLLAGASYNEQFF.

The genes are TRBV9 and TRBJ1-2; D remains ambiguous. The ends were cut back, 0 bases at V and 1 base at J, with 7 bases in the middle. Germline assignment: CDR1 SGDLS and CDR2 YYNGEE. The CDR3 length is 14 residues. This CDR3 is CASSVAQDNYGYTF. As DNA, the CDR3 is TGTGCCAGCAGCGTAGCTCAGGATAACTATGGCTACACCTTC. Complete variable domain (other parts from reference TRBV9 and TRBJ1-2): DSGVTQTPKHLITATGQRVTLRCSPRSGDLSVYWYQQSLDQGLQFLIQYYNGEERAKGNILERFSAQQFPDLHSELNLSSLELGDSALYFCASSVAQDNYGYTFGSGTRLTVV.

This sequence joins TRBV18 and TRBJ1-1; D is uncertain. This CDR3 contains 13 residues. Germline lookup yields CDR1 KGHSH and CDR2 LQKENI. Deletions cut 2 bases from V and 5 bases from J, with 9 bases between. CDR3 protein: CASSPLGNTEAFF. The DNA of the CDR3 is TGTGCCAGCTCACCATTAGGGAATACTGAAGCTTTCTTT. Filled out from reference TRBV18 and TRBJ1-1, the complete variable domain reads NAGVMQNPRHLVRRRGQEARLRCSPMKGHSHVYWYRQLPEEGLKFMVYLQKENIIDESGMPKERFSAEFPKEGPSILRIQQVVRGDSAAYFCASSPLGNTEAFFGQGTRLTVV.

This chain uses TRBV6-5 with TRBJ1-4; maybe TRBD1 (6 bases). Trimming left V 5 bases short and J 4 bases short, with 11 bases between. Germline-derived CDR1 and CDR2 are MNHEY and SVGAGI. CDR3 length: 14 residues. CDR3 amino acids: CASSRGGGNEKLFF. The CDR3 DNA follows: TGTGCCAGCAGTCGAGGAGGGGGTAATGAAAAACTGTTTTTT.